The clone carrying this T cell receptor (beta chain) appeared a few times. Other DNA variants within this sample encode the same CDR3. The data are from a study of blood T cell repertoires in COVID-19. Study at large: COVID-19 samples from acute and convalescent phases originated in the United States, Italy and Spain. PBMCs, B-cell-depleted T cells, or T cells were the source of the cDNA or gDNA that made up the material.

The CDR3 extends over 14 amino acids. From germline, CDR1 is SGHRS and CDR2 YFSETQ. The V end was cut by 0 bases, the J end by 0 bases, with 6 bases between. Patients from Seattle were sampled longitudinally, starting during active infection. In the study's own analysis: Reference gene primer amplification yielded estimated nucleated cell counts. Measured with immunoSEQ multiplex PCR; TCRdb has only the in-frame clones, and not every one. That table gives V, J and clone size, and the DNA gave D and trimming. Of 200,000 or so clones detected, around 84% appear once; the ten largest clones hold 8% to 11%.

This chain uses TRBV5-1 with TRBJ1-1; the D is unclear. The TCR comes from a woman of 80 years or more with COVID-19, enrolled during active disease. The sequenced sample was peripheral blood. Here the CDR3 reads CASSLGQMNTEAFF. The CDR3, as DNA: TGCGCCAGCAGCTTGGGCCAGATGAACACTGAAGCTTTCTTT.